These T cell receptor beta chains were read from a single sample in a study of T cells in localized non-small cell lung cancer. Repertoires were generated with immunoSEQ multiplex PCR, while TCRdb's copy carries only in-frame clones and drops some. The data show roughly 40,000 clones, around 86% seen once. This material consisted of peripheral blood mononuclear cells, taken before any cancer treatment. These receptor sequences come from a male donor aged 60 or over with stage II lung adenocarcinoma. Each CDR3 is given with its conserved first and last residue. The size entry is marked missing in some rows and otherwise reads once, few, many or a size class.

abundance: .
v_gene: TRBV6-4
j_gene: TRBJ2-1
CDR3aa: CASRPLAGAFNEQFF

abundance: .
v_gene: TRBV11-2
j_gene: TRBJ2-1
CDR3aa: CASSFHRYNEQFF

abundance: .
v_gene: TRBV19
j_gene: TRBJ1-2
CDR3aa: CASSIVYRDRVYGYTF

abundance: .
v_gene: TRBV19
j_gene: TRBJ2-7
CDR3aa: CASSLGQGARFGSYEQYF

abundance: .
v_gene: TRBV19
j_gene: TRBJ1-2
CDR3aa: CASRGPGENYGYTF

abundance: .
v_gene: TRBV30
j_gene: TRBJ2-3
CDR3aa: CAWSVGAGTSTDTQYF

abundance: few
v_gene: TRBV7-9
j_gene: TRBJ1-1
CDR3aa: CASSTGGVLRGAFF

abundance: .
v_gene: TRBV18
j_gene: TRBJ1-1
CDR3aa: CASSLNFGANTEAFF

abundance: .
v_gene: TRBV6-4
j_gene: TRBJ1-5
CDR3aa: CASSEGTSNQPQHF

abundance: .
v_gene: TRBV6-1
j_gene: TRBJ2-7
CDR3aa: CASSVSGGSSHEQYF

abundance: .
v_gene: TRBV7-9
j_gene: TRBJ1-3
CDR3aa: CATSRDSGNTIYF

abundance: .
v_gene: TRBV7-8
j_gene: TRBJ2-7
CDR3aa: CASSAGGLSYEQYF

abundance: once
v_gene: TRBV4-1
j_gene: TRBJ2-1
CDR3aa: CASRLSDSSYNEQFF

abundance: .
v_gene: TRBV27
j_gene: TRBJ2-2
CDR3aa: CASRGLAGVYTGELFF

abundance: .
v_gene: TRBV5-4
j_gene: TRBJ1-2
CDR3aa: CASSLAGGEDYGYTF

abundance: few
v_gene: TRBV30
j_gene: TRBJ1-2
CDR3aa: CAWSPERVGYTF

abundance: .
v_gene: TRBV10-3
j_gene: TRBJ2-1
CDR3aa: CAMTSGYYNEQFF

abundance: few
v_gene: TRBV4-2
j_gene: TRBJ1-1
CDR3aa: CASSQDPELSKAFF

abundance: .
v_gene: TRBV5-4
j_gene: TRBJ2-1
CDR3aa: CASSFPTGTSFKQFF

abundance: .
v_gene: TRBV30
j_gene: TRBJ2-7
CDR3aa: CAWSVQRRSEQYF

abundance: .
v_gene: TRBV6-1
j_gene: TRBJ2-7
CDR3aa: CASRDYQSSYEQYF

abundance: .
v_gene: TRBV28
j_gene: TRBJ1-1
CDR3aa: CASSLTVQGQGGANTEAFF

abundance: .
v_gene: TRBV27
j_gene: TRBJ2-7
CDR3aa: CASSLNWQTPQYF

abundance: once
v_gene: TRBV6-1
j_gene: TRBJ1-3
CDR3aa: CASRQQGAGGNTIYF

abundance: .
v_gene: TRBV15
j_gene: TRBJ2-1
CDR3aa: CATRADVSYNEQFF

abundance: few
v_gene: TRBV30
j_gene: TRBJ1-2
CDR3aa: CAWSVGWGGGYGYTF

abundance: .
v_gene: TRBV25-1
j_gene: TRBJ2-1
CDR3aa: CASLGSSYHEQFF

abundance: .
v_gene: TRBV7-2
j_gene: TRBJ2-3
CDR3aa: CASSPSRDISTDTQYF

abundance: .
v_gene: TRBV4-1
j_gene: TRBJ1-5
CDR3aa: CASSQVPDSRQPQHF

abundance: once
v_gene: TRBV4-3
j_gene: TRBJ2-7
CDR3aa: CASSQTPLGTSATHEQYF

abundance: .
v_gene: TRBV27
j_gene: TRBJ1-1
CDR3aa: CASSSGRSNTEAFF

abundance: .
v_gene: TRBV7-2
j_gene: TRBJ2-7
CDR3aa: CASNKAGQSSSYEQYF

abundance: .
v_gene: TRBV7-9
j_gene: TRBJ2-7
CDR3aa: CASSPPSPYSYEQYF

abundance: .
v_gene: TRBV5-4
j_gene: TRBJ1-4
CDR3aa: CASSQQGEKLFF

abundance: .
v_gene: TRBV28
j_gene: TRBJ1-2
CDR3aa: CASSLLTVGDGYTF

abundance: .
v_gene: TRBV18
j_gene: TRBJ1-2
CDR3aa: CASSPGQGANYGYTF

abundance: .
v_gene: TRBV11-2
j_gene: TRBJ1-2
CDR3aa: CASSPTLAYGYTF

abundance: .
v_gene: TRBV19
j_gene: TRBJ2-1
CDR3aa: CASTGSSYNEQFF

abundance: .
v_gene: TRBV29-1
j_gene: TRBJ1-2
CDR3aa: CSIGQEPTITF

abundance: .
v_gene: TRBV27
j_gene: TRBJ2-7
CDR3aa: CASSSGTYEQYF

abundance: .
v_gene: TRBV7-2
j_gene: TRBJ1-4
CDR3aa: CASSRGVVNNEKLFF

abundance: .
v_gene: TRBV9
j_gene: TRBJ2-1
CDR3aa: CASSVGEWELDEQFF